This T cell receptor (beta chain) was observed in a study of CD8 T cells in ankylosing spondylitis (dated by TCRdb to the late 2010s). Describing the broader study: T cell receptor beta repertoires were profiled in healthy donors and ankylosing spondylitis patients so that disease-linked TCR variants could be found. The full study cohort comprised about 25 ankylosing spondylitis patients and around 100 healthy donors. Peripheral blood samples were taken, and synovial fluid was additionally collected from ankylosing spondylitis patients. Summary of the overall study and its limitations: Significant enrichment of the disease-linked clones was reported in matched synovial fluid samples from ankylosing spondylitis patients. The disease-linked clones had a CD8+ phenotype and were found at relatively low frequencies in peripheral blood. A TCR beta motif of about 8 highly homologous amino acid variants appeared characteristic of blood from ankylosing spondylitis patients. Some motif variants had previously been reported in the synovial fluid and blood of reactive arthritis patients, which suggests shared mechanisms of disease initiation.

This clonotype was seen a few times. The target of this receptor is not known. No qualities accompany the bases; no much larger clone lies one base away. CDR1 and CDR2 were assigned from the germline V gene as SNHLY and FYNNEI. V loses 1 base of germline sequence and J loses 6 bases, and the interval between the two ends is 10 bases. The CDR3 has 14 amino acids, counting the end cysteine and phenylalanine. Only the CDR3 part of the read is kept: 42 bases, read in frame from the first base. TCRdb shows the sequencer as Illumina HiSeq 2500. TCR beta libraries were prepared by quantitative 5'-RACE with molecular barcodes. The original methods were these. To identify disease-linked TCR variants, a new computational method was used, one built on a probabilistic model of VDJ rearrangement. TCRdb handled the public reads itself, with Q25 trimming in fastp and clone calling in MiXCR, and kept productive beta chains. Each record represents a unique CDR3 protein, reported with the most common genes and DNA among its rows. The V and J calls and clone size are TCRdb's, not the authors'. The sample includes a few hundred thousand distinct CDR3 sequences, with approximately 11% observed a single time. Around 6.5% of the sample is in the top ten clones.

Here the chain combines TRBV2 and TRBJ1-5; too little of a D gene remains to name it. Specimen: blood, either unsorted or a sorted T cell fraction (not recorded which). The TCR was taken from a male donor with ankylosing spondylitis or in good health (not recorded which). The encoded CDR3 is CASSEGSGRQPQHF. The DNA sequence is TGTGCCAGCAGTGAAGGATCAGGCCGTCAGCCCCAGCATTTT. Full variable domain (CDR3 extended with the reference TRBV2 and TRBJ1-5 proteins): EPEVTQTPSHQVTQMGQEVILRCVPISNHLYFYWYRQILGQKVEFLVSFYNNEISEKSEIFDDQFSVERPDGSNFTLKIRSTKLEDSAMYFCASSEGSGRQPQHFGDGTRLSIL.